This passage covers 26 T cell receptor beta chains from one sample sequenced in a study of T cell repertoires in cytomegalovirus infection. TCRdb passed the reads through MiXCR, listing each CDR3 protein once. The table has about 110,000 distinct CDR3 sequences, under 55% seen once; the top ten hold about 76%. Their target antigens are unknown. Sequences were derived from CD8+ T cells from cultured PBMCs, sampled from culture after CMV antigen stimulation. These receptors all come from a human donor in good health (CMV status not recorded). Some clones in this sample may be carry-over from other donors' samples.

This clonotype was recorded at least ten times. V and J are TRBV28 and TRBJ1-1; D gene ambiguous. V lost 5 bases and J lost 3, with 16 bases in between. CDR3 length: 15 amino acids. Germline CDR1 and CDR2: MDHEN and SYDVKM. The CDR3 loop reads CASSPMGWGDTEAFF. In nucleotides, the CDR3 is TGTGCCAGCAGTCCTATGGGTTGGGGAGACACTGAAGCTTTCTTT.

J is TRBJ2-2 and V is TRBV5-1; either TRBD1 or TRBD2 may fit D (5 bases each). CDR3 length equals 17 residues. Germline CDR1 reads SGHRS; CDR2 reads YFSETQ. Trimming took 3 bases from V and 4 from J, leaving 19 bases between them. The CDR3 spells CASSSYDRGKVTGELFF. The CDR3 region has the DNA TGCGCCAGCAGCTCGTACGACAGAGGGAAGGTCACCGGGGAGCTGTTTTTT.

The CDR3 coding sequence is TGTGCCAGCAGTCCGGGACAGGGGGGGAGTGAGCAGTTCTTC. Its protein is CASSPGQGGSEQFF. V gene TRBV27 combines with J gene TRBJ2-1, with 11 positions matching TRBD1. Germline V gene sequence: CDR1 MNHEY, CDR2 SMNVEV (reference sequence). The CDR3 is 14 residues long. Germline trimming cut 5 bases from V and 9 bases from J; bases unmatched to any gene: 6.

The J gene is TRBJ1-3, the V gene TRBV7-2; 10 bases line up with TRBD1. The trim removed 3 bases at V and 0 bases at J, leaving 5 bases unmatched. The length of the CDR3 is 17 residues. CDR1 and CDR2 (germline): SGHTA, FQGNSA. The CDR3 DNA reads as TGTGCCAGCAGCTTCGGACAGGGGGGCTTCTCTGGAAACACCATATATTTT. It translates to CASSFGQGGFSGNTIYF. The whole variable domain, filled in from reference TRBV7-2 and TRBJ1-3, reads GAGVSQSPSNKVTEKGKDVELRCDPISGHTALYWYRQSLGQGLEFLIYFQGNSAPDKSGLPSDRFSAERTGGSVSTLTIQRTQQEDSAVYLCASSFGQGGFSGNTIYFGEGSWLTVV.

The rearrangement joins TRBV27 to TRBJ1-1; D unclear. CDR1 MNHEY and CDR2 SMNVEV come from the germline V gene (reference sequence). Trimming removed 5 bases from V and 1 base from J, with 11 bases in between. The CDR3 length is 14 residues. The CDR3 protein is CASSPIDKNTEAFF. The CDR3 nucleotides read TGTGCCAGCAGTCCCATTGACAAGAACACTGAAGCTTTCTTT.

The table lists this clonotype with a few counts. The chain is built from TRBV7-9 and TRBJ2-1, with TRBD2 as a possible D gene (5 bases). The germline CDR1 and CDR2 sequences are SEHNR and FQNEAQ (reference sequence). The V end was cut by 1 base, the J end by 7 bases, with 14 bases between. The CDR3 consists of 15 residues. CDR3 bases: TGTGCCAGCAGCTTAGGGAGCGGTAGGTTGAATGAGCAGTTCTTC. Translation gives CASSLGSGRLNEQFF.

Here the CDR3 reads CASSLDIATGELFF. CDR3 in DNA: TGTGCCAGCAGCTTAGATATAGCAACGGGGGAGCTGTTTTTT. V and J are TRBV7-2 and TRBJ2-2; D unresolved. V was pared by 1 base and J by 8 bases, with 11 bases between. Germline V gene lookup returns CDR1 SGHTA and CDR2 FQGNSA. The CDR3 covers 14 residues. The variable domain in full, completed from reference TRBV7-2 and TRBJ2-2, reads GAGVSQSPSNKVTEKGKDVELRCDPISGHTALYWYRQSLGQGLEFLIYFQGNSAPDKSGLPSDRFSAERTGGSVSTLTIQRTQQEDSAVYLCASSLDIATGELFFGEGSRLTVL.

This chain's CDR3 is CASSLTLGDASYEQYF. CDR3 in DNA: TGTGCCAGCAGCCTTACCCTCGGGGACGCGTCCTACGAGCAGTACTTC. The V call is TRBV4-2, the J call TRBJ2-7; either TRBD1 or TRBD2 may fit D (5 bases each). Germline lookup yields CDR1 LGHNA and CDR2 YNFKEQ. The CDR3 totals 16 residues. V lost 4 bases and J lost 1, with 17 bases in between.

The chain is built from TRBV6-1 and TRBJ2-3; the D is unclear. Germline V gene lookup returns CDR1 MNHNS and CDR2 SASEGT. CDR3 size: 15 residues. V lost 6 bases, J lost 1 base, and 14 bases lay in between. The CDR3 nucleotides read TGTGCCAGCAGCCCTCTGGCTAGGGGCACAGATACGCAGTATTTT. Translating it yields CASSPLARGTDTQYF.

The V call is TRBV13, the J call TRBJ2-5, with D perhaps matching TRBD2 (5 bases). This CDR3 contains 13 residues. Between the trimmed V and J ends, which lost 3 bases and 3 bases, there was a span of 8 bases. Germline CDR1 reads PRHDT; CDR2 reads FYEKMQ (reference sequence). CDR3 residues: CASSLYSEETQYF. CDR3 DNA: TGTGCCAGCAGCTTGTATAGCGAAGAGACCCAGTACTTC. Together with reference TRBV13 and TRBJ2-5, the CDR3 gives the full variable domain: AAGVIQSPRHLIKEKRETATLKCYPIPRHDTVYWYQQGPGQDPQFLISFYEKMQSDKGSIPDRFSAQQFSDYHSELNMSSLELGDSALYFCASSLYSEETQYFGPGTRLLVL.

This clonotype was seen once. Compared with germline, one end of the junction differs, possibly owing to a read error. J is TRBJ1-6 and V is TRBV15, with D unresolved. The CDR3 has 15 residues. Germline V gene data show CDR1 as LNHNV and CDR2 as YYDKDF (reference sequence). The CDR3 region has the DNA TGTGCCACCAGCAGTACCATTGTGGATAATTCACCCATCCACTTT. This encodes CATSSTIVDNSPIHF.

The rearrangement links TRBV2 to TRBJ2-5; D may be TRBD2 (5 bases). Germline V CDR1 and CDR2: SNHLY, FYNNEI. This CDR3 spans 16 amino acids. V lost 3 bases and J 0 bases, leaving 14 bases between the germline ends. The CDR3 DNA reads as TGTGCCAGCAGTGAGACCCGGGGTTCGTACCAAGAGACCCAGTACTTC. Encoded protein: CASSETRGSYQETQYF.

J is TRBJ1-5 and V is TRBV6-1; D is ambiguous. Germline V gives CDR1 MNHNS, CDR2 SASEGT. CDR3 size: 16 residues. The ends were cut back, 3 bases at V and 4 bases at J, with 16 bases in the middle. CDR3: CASSDLAPGGNQPQHF. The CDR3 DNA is TGTGCCAGCAGTGACCTGGCTCCGGGCGGGAATCAGCCCCAGCATTTT.

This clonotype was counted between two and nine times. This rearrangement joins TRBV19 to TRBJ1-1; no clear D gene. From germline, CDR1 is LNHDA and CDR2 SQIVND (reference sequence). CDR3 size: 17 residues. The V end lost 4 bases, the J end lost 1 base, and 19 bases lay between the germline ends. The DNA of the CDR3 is TGTGCCAGTAGTAAGGTCGTGGGCGCCTCAAGGAACACTGAAGCTTTCTTT. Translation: CASSKVVGASRNTEAFF.

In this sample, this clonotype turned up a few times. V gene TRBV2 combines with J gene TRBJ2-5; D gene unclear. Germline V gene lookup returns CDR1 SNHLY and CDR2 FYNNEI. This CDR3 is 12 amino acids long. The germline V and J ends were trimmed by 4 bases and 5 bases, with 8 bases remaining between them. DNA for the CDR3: TGTGCCAGCAGTGTTGACAACGAGACCCAGTACTTC. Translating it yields CASSVDNETQYF.

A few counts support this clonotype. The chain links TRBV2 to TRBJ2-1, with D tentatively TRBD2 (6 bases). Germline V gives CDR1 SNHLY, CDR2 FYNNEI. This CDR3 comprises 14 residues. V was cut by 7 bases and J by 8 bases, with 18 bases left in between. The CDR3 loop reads CASTLGGGWDEQFF. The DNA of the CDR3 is TGTGCCAGCACCCTAGGAGGAGGGTGGGATGAGCAGTTCTTC.

The CDR3 loop reads CASRTGGFDGYTF. In DNA, the CDR3 is TGTGCCAGTAGGACAGGGGGCTTCGATGGCTACACCTTC. The genes are TRBV7-9 and TRBJ1-2, with TRBD1 matching 11 bases. The germline V gene encodes CDR1 SEHNR and CDR2 FQNEAQ (reference sequence). With 9 bases clipped from V and 6 bases from J, the junction kept 6 bases outside the gene matches. There are 13 residues in the CDR3.

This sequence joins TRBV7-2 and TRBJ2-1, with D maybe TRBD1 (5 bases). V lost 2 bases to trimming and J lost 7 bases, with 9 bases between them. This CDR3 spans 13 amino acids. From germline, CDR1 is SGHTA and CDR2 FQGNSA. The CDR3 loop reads CASSLQTVNEQFF. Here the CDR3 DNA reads TGTGCCAGCAGCTTACAGACAGTAAATGAGCAGTTCTTC.

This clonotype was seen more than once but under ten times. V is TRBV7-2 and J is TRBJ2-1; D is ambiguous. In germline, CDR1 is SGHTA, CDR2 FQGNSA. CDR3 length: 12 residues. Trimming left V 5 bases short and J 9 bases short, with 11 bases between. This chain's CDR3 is CASSTSWVEQFF. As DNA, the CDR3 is TGTGCCAGCAGCACCAGTTGGGTTGAGCAGTTCTTC.

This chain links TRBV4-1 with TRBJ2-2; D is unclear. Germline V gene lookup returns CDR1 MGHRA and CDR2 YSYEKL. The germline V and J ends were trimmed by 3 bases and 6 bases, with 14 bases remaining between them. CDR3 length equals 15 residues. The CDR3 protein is CASSHDELWAGELFF. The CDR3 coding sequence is TGCGCCAGCAGCCACGACGAACTATGGGCCGGGGAGCTGTTTTTT.

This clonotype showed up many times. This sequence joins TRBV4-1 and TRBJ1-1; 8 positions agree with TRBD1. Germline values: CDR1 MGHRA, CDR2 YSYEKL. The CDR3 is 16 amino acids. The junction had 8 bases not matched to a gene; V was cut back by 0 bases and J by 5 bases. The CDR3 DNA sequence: TGCGCCAGCAGCCAAGATATGGGACAGGAGGGGACTGAAGCTTTCTTT. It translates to CASSQDMGQEGTEAFF.

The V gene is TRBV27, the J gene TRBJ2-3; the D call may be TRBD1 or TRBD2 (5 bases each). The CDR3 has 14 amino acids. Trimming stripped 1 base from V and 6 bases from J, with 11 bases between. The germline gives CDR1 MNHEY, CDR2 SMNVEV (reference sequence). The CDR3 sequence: CASSLWPGDDTQYF. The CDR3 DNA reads TGTGCCAGCAGTTTATGGCCCGGGGACGATACGCAGTATTTT.

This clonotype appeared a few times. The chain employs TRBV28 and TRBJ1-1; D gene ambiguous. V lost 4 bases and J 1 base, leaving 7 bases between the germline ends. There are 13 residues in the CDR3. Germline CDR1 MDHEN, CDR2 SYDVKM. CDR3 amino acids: CASSWATNTEAFF. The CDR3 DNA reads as TGTGCCAGCAGTTGGGCCACGAACACTGAAGCTTTCTTT. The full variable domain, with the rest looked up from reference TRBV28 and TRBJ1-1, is DVKVTQSSRYLVKRTGEKVFLECVQDMDHENMFWYRQDPGLGLRLIYFSYDVKMKEKGDIPEGYSVSREKKERFSLILESASTNQTSMYLCASSWATNTEAFFGQGTRLTVV.

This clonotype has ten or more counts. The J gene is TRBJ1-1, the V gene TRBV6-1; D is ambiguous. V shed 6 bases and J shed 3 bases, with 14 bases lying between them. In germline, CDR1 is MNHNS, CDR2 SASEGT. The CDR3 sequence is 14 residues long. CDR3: CASSPPARDTEAFF. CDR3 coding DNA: TGTGCCAGCAGCCCCCCCGCGCGGGACACTGAAGCTTTCTTT.

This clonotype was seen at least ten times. The CDR3 DNA sequence: TGTGCCAGCAGCCCTGGCTGGGGAGACAACACTGAAGCTTTCTTT. It is translated as CASSPGWGDNTEAFF. The chain is built from TRBV2 and TRBJ1-1, with no clear D. The germline CDR1 and CDR2 sequences are SNHLY and FYNNEI. V dropped 6 bases and J dropped 2 bases, with 16 bases sitting between them. This CDR3 has 15 amino acids.

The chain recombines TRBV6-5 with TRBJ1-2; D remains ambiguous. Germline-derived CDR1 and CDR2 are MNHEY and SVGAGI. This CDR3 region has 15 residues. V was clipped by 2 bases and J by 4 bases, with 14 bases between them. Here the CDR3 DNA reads TGTGCCAGCAGTTACGGGCGGAACATATTCTATGGCTACACCTTC. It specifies CASSYGRNIFYGYTF.